These 27 T cell receptor beta chains were sequenced from one sample in a study of persistence of HIV-infected CD4 T cells. The antigens these receptors bind are not known. The immunoSEQ assay was version 4, run in survey mode. Some clones are missing from TCRdb's copy, which holds only in-frame ones; the method was immunoSEQ multiplex PCR. The sample carries about 35,000 clones, over 75% recorded once. The stimulus was an HIV-1 Gag 15-mer peptide pool, about 1 ug/peptide/mL. Memory cells lacking CD40L and CD69 with high CD45RO were sorted. This sample comprised cultured CD4+ T cells from PBMCs, obtained from a patient who received antiretroviral therapy. These receptors came from an adult with HIV. The donor label of this sample is uncertain.

This clone was observed a single time. V and J are TRBV21-1 and TRBJ2-4; TRBD2 is taken as the D call from the table, unchecked against the DNA. TRBV21-1 is a listed pseudogene. The CDR3 is 16 amino acids. This CDR3 is CARVLGVRLAKNIQYF. The CDR3 DNA reads TGTGCCAGAGTCCTAGGTGTACGACTAGCCAAAAACATTCAGTACTTC.

V gene TRBV4-1 combines with J gene TRBJ2-2, with 9 bases aligning to TRBD1. V shed 1 base and J 4 bases; nucleotides not matched to a gene: 10. CDR1 is MGHRA, CDR2 YSYEKL, per germline. CDR3 size: 18 residues. CDR3 amino acids: CASSQVLIRTGATGELFF. Here the CDR3 DNA reads TGCGCCAGCAGCCAAGTTCTCATTCGGACAGGGGCCACCGGGGAGCTGTTTTTT.

This clone occurred a few times. The gene calls are TRBV27 and TRBJ2-7; weak D call: TRBD2 (7 bases). Germline values: CDR1 MNHEY, CDR2 SMNVEV (reference sequence). This CDR3 comprises 12 residues. Trimming took 5 bases from V and 3 from J, leaving 8 bases between them. CDR3 DNA sequence: TGTGCCAGCAGTAGGGGGGGCTACGAGCAGTACTTC. This translates into CASSRGGYEQYF.

This chain joins TRBV5-4 and TRBJ2-1; 8 bases fit TRBD2. The CDR3 totals 15 residues. Germline assignment: CDR1 SGHNT and CDR2 YYREEE (reference sequence). Trimming cost V 0 bases and J 2 bases; bases outside gene matches: 1. The CDR3 sequence: CASSLVAGPYNEQFF. The CDR3, as DNA: TGTGCCAGCAGCTTGGTAGCGGGGCCCTACAATGAGCAGTTCTTC.

This chain connects TRBV5-8 to TRBJ1-2; D call uncertain. There are 13 residues in the CDR3. V was clipped by 6 bases and J by 7 bases, with 16 bases between them. Germline CDR1 SGHTS, CDR2 YDEGEE. In DNA form, the CDR3 reads TGTGCCAGCAACCCCAGGCTTTCGGGTGGCTACACCTTC. Protein sequence: CASNPRLSGGYTF.

This chain uses TRBV18 with TRBJ2-1, with 12 bases matching TRBD2. Looked up from germline, CDR1 is KGHSH and CDR2 is LQKENI. The CDR3 has 17 amino acids. With 4 bases clipped from V and 6 bases from J, the junction kept 10 bases outside the gene matches. CDR3 nucleotides: TGTGCCAGCTCACTATCCCAACTAGCGGGGGGCTTCAATGAGCAGTTCTTC. It specifies CASSLSQLAGGFNEQFF.

The chain combines TRBV3-1 (or the pseudogene TRBV3-2) with TRBJ2-3; TRBD2 aligns across 11 bases. The CDR3 is 18 residues long. V shed 4 bases and J 4 bases; nucleotides not matched to a gene: 13. Germline assignment: CDR1 LGHDT and CDR2 YNNKEL (reference sequence). The CDR3 protein is CASSLRGSSGGGSDTQYF. The CDR3 DNA reads TGTGCCAGCAGCCTCAGAGGGAGTAGCGGGGGGGGCTCAGATACGCAGTATTTT.

The chain joins TRBV11-3 to TRBJ2-1, with D unclear. Looked up from germline, CDR1 is SGHNT and CDR2 is YENEEA. Between the trimmed V and J ends, which lost 6 bases and 4 bases, there was a span of 10 bases. The CDR3 has 13 residues. The CDR3 region is CASSKDSYNEQFF. The CDR3 DNA is TGTGCCAGCAGTAAAGACTCTTACAATGAGCAGTTCTTC.

The rearrangement links TRBV23-1 to TRBJ1-2, with D possibly being TRBD1 (5 bases). TRBV23-1 is labeled an ORF, and its function is uncertain. The CDR3 length is 13 residues. The V and J ends lost 3 bases and 8 bases respectively, with 13 bases between them. CDR3 nucleotides: TGCGCCAGCAGTCAGCCCAGGGTACGCGGCTACACCTTC. This gives the protein CASSQPRVRGYTF.

In nucleotides, the CDR3 is TGTGCCAGCAGCTTAAGGAATTCACCCCTCCACTTT. Its translation: CASSLRNSPLHF. The chain has TRBV7-6 and TRBJ1-6; D unresolved. The V and J ends lost 2 bases and 7 bases respectively, with 3 bases between them. In germline, CDR1 is SGHVS, CDR2 FNYEAQ. The CDR3 sequence is 12 residues long.

This chain uses TRBV12-3 or TRBV12-4 with TRBJ1-2, with TRBD1 identical over 7 bases. The CDR3 is made up of 12 amino acids. Unmatched junction bases numbered 4, after V lost 5 bases and J lost 7 bases. The CDR3 sequence: CASSRTGLGYTF. The CDR3 DNA reads as TGTGCCAGCAGTCGGACAGGTCTTGGCTACACCTTC.

The V gene is TRBV2, the J gene TRBJ1-4; D uncertain. The germline V gene has CDR1 SNHLY and CDR2 FYNNEI. CDR3 length equals 14 residues. V lost 6 bases, J lost 1 base, and 9 bases lay in between. In DNA form, the CDR3 reads TGTGCCAGCAGGATAGGGATAACTAATGAAAAACTGTTTTTT. Translated, it gives CASRIGITNEKLFF.

The V and J genes are TRBV10-2 and TRBJ1-1; D unclear. Germline values: CDR1 WSHSY, CDR2 SAAADI. With 3 bases removed from V and 1 base from J, the gap between germline ends came to 12 bases. CDR3 length: 15 residues. The CDR3 loop is CASSDARPPNTEAFF. The CDR3, as DNA: TGCGCCAGCAGTGATGCCCGTCCACCGAACACTGAAGCTTTCTTT.

This chain uses TRBV18 with TRBJ2-3; possible D gene TRBD1, 6 bases. Germline V gene sequence: CDR1 KGHSH, CDR2 LQKENI. V shed 1 base and J shed 2 bases, with 13 bases lying between them. The CDR3 has 16 residues. DNA of the CDR3: TGTGCCAGCTCACCACAGACAGGTCTCTCCACAGATACGCAGTATTTT. It encodes CASSPQTGLSTDTQYF.

The rearrangement links TRBV5-8 to TRBJ1-3; the D gene is possibly TRBD1 (6 bases). The CDR3 has 12 residues. The germline V gene has CDR1 SGHTS and CDR2 YDEGEE. The V end was cut by 4 bases, the J end by 16 bases, with 18 bases between. The DNA for the CDR3 is TGTGCCAGCAGCGTGTGGGACACCGGGGCGTATTTT. The encoded protein is CASSVWDTGAYF.

The chain uses TRBV9 and TRBJ1-1; 7 bases map to TRBD1. The CDR3 covers 14 residues. Trimming removed 3 bases from V and 5 bases from J; junction bases left unmatched: 7. Germline CDR1 reads SGDLS; CDR2 reads YYNGEE. CDR3 nucleotide sequence: TGTGCCAGCAGCGCCCGACAGGGCGGGACTGAAGCTTTCTTT. It is translated as CASSARQGGTEAFF. Full variable domain (outside the CDR3, taken from reference TRBV9 and TRBJ1-1): DSGVTQTPKHLITATGQRVTLRCSPRSGDLSVYWYQQSLDQGLQFLIQYYNGEERAKGNILERFSAQQFPDLHSELNLSSLELGDSALYFCASSARQGGTEAFFGQGTRLTVV.

The chain combines TRBV7-2 with TRBJ2-3; 8 bases are shared with TRBD2. J was trimmed by 6 bases and V by 4 bases; bases with no gene match: 9. The CDR3 has 15 amino acids. Germline-derived CDR1 and CDR2 are SGHTA and FQGNSA. The CDR3 reads CASSYLGGAVDTQYF. CDR3 nucleotides: TGTGCCAGCAGCTACCTCGGGGGGGCCGTGGATACGCAGTATTTT. The entire variable domain, with the rest obtained from reference TRBV7-2 and TRBJ2-3, is as follows: GAGVSQSPSNKVTEKGKDVELRCDPISGHTALYWYRQSLGQGLEFLIYFQGNSAPDKSGLPSDRFSAERTGGSVSTLTIQRTQQEDSAVYLCASSYLGGAVDTQYFGPGTRLTVL.

This chain links TRBV5-1 with TRBJ1-2; TRBD1 matches 7 bases. Per the germline V gene, CDR1 is SGHRS and CDR2 is YFSETQ. Trimming took 4 bases from V and 2 from J; bases not matched to a gene: 2. The CDR3 length is 13 residues. CDR3 residues: CASSETGNYGYTF. The CDR3 DNA is TGCGCCAGCAGCGAGACAGGGAACTATGGCTACACCTTC.

This clone has a single count. The CDR3 DNA follows: TGTGCCAGCACCCTAAGAGGAAACACCATATATTTT. Translating it yields CASTLRGNTIYF. This chain joins TRBV28 and TRBJ1-3, with D uncertain. Trimming cost V 7 bases and J 4 bases, with 8 bases left between them. This CDR3 has 12 residues. The germline V gene encodes CDR1 MDHEN and CDR2 SYDVKM. Combining the CDR3 with reference TRBV28 and TRBJ1-3 gives the whole variable domain DVKVTQSSRYLVKRTGEKVFLECVQDMDHENMFWYRQDPGLGLRLIYFSYDVKMKEKGDIPEGYSVSREKKERFSLILESASTNQTSMYLCASTLRGNTIYFGEGSWLTVV.

This clone showed up just a few times. Written as DNA, the CDR3 is TGTGCCAGCAGCTTACTAGCGGGGGGCCCGGGGGAGCAGTTCTTC. It yields the protein CASSLLAGGPGEQFF. V gene TRBV7-9 combines with J gene TRBJ2-1; 11 bases are a match to TRBD2. The germline V gene encodes CDR1 SEHNR and CDR2 FQNEAQ (reference sequence). This CDR3 has 15 amino acids. V dropped 2 bases and J dropped 10; count of bases not matched to a gene: 7.

J is TRBJ2-5 and V is TRBV7-9, with a weak D call TRBD2 (7 bases). CDR1 is SEHNR and CDR2 is FQNEAQ in the germline V gene (reference sequence). The CDR3 loop spans 14 amino acids. V lost 4 bases and J lost 4, with 13 bases in between. The CDR3 sequence is CASSSRGARETQYF. The CDR3 DNA follows: TGTGCCAGCAGCTCTCGGGGGGCTCGAGAGACCCAGTACTTC.

The V call is TRBV30, the J call TRBJ1-2; 7 nucleotides align to TRBD1. Germline CDR1 reads GTSNPN; CDR2 reads SVGIG (reference sequence). The CDR3 has 13 residues. V lost 4 bases, J lost 7 bases, and 9 bases stayed unmatched. CDR3 nucleotide sequence: TGTGCCTGGACCGGGGGACAGTACCGTGGCTACACCTTC. Translated, it gives CAWTGGQYRGYTF.

CDR3 nucleotides: TGTGCCAGCAGTTTCCGGGACCCCCAGGCAGATACGCAGTATTTT. Encoded protein: CASSFRDPQADTQYF. The chain carries TRBV27 and TRBJ2-3; possibly TRBD1 or TRBD2 for D (5 bases each). Germline CDR1 and CDR2: MNHEY and SMNVEV (reference sequence). Trimming removed 3 bases at V and 4 bases at J, with 14 bases between. The CDR3 length is 15 residues.

The V call is TRBV9, the J call TRBJ1-1, with a possible D match to TRBD1 (5 bases). Germline V lookup: CDR1 SGDLS, CDR2 YYNGEE. This CDR3 spans 14 amino acids. V lost 0 bases and J 5 bases, leaving 11 bases between the germline ends. CDR3 amino acids: CASSVGGLGTEAFF. CDR3 coding DNA: TGTGCCAGCAGCGTAGGGGGCTTAGGAACTGAAGCTTTCTTT.

The chain recombines TRBV14 with TRBJ2-2, with 8 bases matching TRBD1. The ends lost 0 bases at V and 1 base at J; junction bases unmatched: 4. CDR3 size: 17 residues. Germline values: CDR1 SGHDN, CDR2 FVKESK. CDR3 region: CASSQDSGTGNTGELFF. The CDR3 DNA reads as TGTGCCAGCAGCCAAGATTCCGGGACAGGGAACACCGGGGAGCTGTTTTTT.

J is TRBJ2-7 and V is TRBV5-1, with 7 positions matching TRBD1. The CDR3 consists of 14 residues. Germline CDR1 is SGHRS and CDR2 is YFSETQ. V was pared by 8 bases and J by 0 bases, with 8 bases of the junction left unmatched. CDR3: CASLRDSYSYEQYF. CDR3 bases: TGCGCCAGTCTCCGGGACAGTTACTCCTACGAGCAGTACTTC.

A few counts support this clone. CDR3 coding DNA: TGTGCCAGCAGTTACGTGGAGGGTGAACTTTTTATCTATGGCTACACCTTC. This translates into CASSYVEGELFIYGYTF. The rearrangement links TRBV6-2 or TRBV6-3 to TRBJ1-2; D gene uncertain. The CDR3 loop spans 17 amino acids. The V end was cut by 2 bases, the J end by 4 bases, with 20 bases between. Germline lookup yields CDR1 MNHEY and CDR2 SVGEGT.